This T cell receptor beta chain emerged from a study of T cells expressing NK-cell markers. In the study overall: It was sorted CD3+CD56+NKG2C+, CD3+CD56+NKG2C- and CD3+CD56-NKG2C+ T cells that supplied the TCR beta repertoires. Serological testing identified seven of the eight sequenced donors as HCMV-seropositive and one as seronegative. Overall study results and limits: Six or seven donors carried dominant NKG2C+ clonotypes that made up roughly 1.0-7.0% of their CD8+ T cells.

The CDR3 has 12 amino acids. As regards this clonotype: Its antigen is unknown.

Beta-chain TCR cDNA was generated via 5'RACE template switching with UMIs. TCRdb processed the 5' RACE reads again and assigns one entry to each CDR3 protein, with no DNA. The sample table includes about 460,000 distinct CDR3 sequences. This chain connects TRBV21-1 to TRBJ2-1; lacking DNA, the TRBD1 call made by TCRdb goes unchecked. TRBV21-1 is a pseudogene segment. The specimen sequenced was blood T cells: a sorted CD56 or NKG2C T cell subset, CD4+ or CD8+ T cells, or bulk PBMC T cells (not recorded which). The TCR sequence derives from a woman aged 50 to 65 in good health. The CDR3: CASSIGGDEQFF.